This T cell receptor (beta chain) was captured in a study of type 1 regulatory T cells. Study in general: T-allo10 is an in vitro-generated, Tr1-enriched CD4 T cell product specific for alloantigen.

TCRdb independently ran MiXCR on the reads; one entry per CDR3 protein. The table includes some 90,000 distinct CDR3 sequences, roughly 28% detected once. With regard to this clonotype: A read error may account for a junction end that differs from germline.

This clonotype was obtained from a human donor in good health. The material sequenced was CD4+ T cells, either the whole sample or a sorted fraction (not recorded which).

The CDR3 sequence is CASSLDLVGTASF. The CDR3 bases are TGTGCCAGCAGCTTAGATTTGGTCGGGACAGCTTCCTTC. The chain couples TRBV11-2 to TRBJ1-2; 7 positions match TRBD1. The germline CDR1 and CDR2 sequences are SGHAT and FQNNGV. This CDR3 is 13 amino acids long.